This T cell receptor (beta chain) originates from a study of cytotoxic CD8 clonotypes in ibrutinib-treated CLL (dated by TCRdb to the early 2020s). A note on the overall study: The cohort was composed of more than ten relapsed/refractory and approximately 14 treatment-naive patients; IGHV unmutated status was identified in some 17 patients. Samples at response were collected after a median of about twelve months of treatment, with a range of about 6 to 40 months. Every remission and progressive disease sample was obtained while ibrutinib was still being received by the patients. Cryopreserved peripheral blood mononuclear cells were collected before treatment, at response, and at either disease progression or sustained remission. Of the approximately 91 people in the trial, around 26 had longitudinal samples available. Partial responses were observed in around 25 patients and complete responses in 2; after a median follow-up of 68 months, remission was maintained in 14 patients and progression was observed in roughly twelve. Samples averaged roughly 280,000 productive templates and 80,000 to 100,000 productive rearrangements. Broader findings and caveats from the paper: An increase in clonality was observed at ibrutinib response, with clonality remaining stable during sustained remission and falling back toward baseline at progression. Baseline clonality exceeded that of age-matched healthy donors and correlated strongly with circulating CD8+ T-cell counts. Sustained-remission and progressing patients did not have matched sampling times, and lymph node repertoires were not examined. Public clonotypes were found to be uncommon and were observed to contract or remain stable during treatment; the increase in clonality was shown to reflect expansion of private clonotypes at ibrutinib response.

The time point label of this sample denotes: 12 months on ibrutinib. Roughly 1.8 micrograms of genomic DNA were extracted from cryopreserved PBMCs for TCR beta library preparation. Longitudinal blood samples from CLL patients receiving ibrutinib monotherapy were subjected to high-throughput TCR beta sequencing. The patients were enrolled in a single-center, open-label phase 2 trial of ibrutinib monotherapy. The goal of deep resolution MiSeq sequencing was a depth between 1 in 1 million and 1 in 200,000 T cells, and coverage averaged 10x per clonotype. The immunoSEQ hsTCRB Kit was used to generate TCR beta libraries. In the authors' own workflow: The data were analyzed with ImmunoSEQ Analyzer and ImmunoSEQ Data Assistant, and V, D and J gene assignments followed IMGT definitions. Clonality was computed as one minus normalized Shannon entropy of productive rearrangement frequencies, ranging from 0 to 1. Only overrepresented clonotypes making up at least 0.05% of each patient's repertoire were included in the public clonotype analysis. Approximately 13 age-matched healthy donor repertoires from immuneACCESS served as clonality controls. This immuneACCESS table, as held by TCRdb, lists in-frame sequences with V and J called but not all clones. Of the missing ones, under half trace to an unresolved V gene in checked studies; the others have no known cause. From that table come the V and J calls and clone size; the DNA was used to work out D and trimming. This sample holds almost 45,000 clones; 60% to 80% were observed only once. The biggest ten clones account for about 14% of the sample.

The CDR3 sequence holds 16 residues, the cysteine and phenylalanine included. Of all the DNA, just the CDR3 is kept, 48 bases in frame from base 1. V is pruned by 6 bases and J by 8 bases, leaving 10 bases of the junction without a gene match. The germline V gene (reference sequence) provides CDR1 MNHEY and CDR2 SMNVEV. Remarks on this clone: This receptor's antigen is unknown. The record has no base qualities; no much larger clone is one base away.

This TCR came from a human donor with chronic lymphocytic leukemia. Specimen: PBMCs, collected after 12 months of ibrutinib treatment. The rearrangement joined TRBV27 to TRBJ2-1; 13 bases in between match TRBD2. The CDR3 sequence is CASSQTRTSGRHEQFF. In nucleotides, the sequence is TGTGCCAGCAGCCAAACCAGGACTAGCGGGAGACATGAGCAGTTCTTC.